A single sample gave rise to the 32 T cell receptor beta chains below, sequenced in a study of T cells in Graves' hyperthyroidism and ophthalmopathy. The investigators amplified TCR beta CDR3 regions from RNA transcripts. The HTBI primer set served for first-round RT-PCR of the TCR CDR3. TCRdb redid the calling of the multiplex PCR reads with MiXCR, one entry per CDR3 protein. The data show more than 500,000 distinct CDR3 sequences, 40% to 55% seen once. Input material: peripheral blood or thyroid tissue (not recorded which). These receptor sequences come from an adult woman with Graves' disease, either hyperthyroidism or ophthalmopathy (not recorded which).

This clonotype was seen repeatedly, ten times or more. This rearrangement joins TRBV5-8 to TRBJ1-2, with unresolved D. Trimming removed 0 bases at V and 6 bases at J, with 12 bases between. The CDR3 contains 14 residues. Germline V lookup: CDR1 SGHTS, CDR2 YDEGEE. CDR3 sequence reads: CASSLVAAGDGYTF. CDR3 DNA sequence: TGTGCCAGCAGCTTGGTGGCCGCTGGGGATGGCTACACCTTC.

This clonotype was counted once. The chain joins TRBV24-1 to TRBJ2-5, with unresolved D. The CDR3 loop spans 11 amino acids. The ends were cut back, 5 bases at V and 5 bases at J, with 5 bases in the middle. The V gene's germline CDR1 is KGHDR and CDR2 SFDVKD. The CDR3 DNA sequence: TGTGCCACCAGTGGCTCTGAGACCCAGTACTTC. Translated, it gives CATSGSETQYF.

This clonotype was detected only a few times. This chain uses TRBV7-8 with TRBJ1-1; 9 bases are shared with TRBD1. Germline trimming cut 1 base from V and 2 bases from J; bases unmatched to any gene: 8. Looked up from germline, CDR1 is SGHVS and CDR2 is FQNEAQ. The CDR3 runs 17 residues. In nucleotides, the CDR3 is TGTGCCAGCAGCTTAGGGGACTGGGACAGGGATAACACTGAAGCTTTCTTT. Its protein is CASSLGDWDRDNTEAFF.

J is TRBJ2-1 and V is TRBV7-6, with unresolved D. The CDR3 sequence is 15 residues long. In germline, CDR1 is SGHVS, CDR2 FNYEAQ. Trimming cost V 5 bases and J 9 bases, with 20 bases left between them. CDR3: CASSQKGGTGGEQFF. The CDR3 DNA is TGTGCCAGCAGCCAAAAGGGCGGCACGGGCGGTGAGCAGTTCTTC. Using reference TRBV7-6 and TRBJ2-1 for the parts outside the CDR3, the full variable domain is GAGVSQSPRYKVTKRGQDVALRCDPISGHVSLYWYRQALGQGPEFLTYFNYEAQQDKSGLPNDRFSAERPEGSISTLTIQRTEQRDSAMYRCASSQKGGTGGEQFFGPGTRLTVL.

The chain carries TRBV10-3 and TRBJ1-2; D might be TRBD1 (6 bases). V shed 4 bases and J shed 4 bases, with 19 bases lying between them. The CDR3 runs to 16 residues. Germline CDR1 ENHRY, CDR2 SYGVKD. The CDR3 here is CAISAQGRPTSYGYTF. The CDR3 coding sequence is TGTGCCATCAGTGCGCAGGGGAGACCAACGAGCTATGGCTACACCTTC.

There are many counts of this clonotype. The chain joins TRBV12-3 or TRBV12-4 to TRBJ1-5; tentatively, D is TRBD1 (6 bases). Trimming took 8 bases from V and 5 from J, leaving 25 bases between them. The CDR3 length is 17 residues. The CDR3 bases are TGTGCCAGCCCCCCATCTCCACGACAGGATCGGGATCAGCCCCAGCATTTT. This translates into CASPPSPRQDRDQPQHF.

The CDR3 bases are TGCAGCTTTGGTGCGGGAGGGACAGATACGCAGTATTTT. The encoded protein is CSFGAGGTDTQYF. The rearrangement uses TRBV29-1 and TRBJ2-3; 9 bases map to TRBD2. This CDR3 has 13 amino acids. The V gene's germline CDR1 is SQVTM and CDR2 ANQGSEA. The V segment lost 8 bases and the J segment 3 bases; nucleotides outside the gene matches: 6.

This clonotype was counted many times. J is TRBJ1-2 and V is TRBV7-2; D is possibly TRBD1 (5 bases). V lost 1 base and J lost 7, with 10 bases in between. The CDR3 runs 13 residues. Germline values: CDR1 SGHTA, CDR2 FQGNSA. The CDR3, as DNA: TGTGCCAGCAGCTTAGAGGGGAGGTCTGGCTACACCTTC. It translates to CASSLEGRSGYTF.

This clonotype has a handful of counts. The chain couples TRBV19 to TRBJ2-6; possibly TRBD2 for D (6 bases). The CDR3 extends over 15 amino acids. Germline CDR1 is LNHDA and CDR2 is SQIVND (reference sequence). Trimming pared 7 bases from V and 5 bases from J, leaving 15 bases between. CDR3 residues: CASTTGVSRANVLTF. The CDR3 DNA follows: TGTGCCAGTACCACGGGGGTTTCTAGGGCCAACGTCCTGACTTTC.

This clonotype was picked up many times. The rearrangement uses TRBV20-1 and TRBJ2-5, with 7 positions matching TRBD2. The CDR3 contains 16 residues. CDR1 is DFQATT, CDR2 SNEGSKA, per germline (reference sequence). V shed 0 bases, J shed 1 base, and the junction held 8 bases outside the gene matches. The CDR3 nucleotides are TGCAGTGCTAGAGATCCCCTAGCGGCCCTCCAAGAGACCCAGTACTTC. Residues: CSARDPLAALQETQYF.

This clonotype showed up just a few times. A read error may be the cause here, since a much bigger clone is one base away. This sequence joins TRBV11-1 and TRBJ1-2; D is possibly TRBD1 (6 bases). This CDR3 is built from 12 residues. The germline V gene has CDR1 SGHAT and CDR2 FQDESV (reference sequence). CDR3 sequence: CASSWQGSGHTF. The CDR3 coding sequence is TGTGCCAGCAGCTGGCAGGGGTCTGGCCACACCTTC.

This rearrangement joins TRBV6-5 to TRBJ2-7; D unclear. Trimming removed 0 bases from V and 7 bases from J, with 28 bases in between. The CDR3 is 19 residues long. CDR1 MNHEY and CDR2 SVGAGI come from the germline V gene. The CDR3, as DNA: TGTGCCAGCAGTTACTCGTCCCCCCGACCGGCCTACTCCTACAATGAGCAGTACTTC. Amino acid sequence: CASSYSSPRPAYSYNEQYF.

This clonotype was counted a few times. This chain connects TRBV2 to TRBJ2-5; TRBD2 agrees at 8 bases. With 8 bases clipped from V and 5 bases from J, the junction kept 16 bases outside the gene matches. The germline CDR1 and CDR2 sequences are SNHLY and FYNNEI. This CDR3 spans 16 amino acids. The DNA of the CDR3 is TGTGCCAGCTCGGAAGCCCTAGCGGGTTACGGGGAGACCCAGTACTTC. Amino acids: CASSEALAGYGETQYF.

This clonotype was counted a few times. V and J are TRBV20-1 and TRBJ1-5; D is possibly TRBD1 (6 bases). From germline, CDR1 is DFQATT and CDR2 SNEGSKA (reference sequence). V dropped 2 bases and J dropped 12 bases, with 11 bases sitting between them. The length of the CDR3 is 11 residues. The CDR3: CSARRQGNQHF. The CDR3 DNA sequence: TGCAGTGCTAGAAGGCAGGGGAACCAGCATTTT.

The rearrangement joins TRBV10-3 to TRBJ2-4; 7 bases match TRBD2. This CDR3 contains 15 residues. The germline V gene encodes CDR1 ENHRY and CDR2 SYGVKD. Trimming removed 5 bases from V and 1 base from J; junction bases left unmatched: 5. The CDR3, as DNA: TGTGCCATCAGTTCAGCGGGAAGGGCCAAAAACATTCAGTACTTC. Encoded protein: CAISSAGRAKNIQYF.

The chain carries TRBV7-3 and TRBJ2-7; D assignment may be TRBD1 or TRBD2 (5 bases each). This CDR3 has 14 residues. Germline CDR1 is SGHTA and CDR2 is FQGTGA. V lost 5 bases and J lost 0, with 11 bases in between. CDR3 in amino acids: CASSPRENSYEQYF. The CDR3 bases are TGTGCCAGCAGCCCCAGGGAGAACTCCTACGAGCAGTACTTC.

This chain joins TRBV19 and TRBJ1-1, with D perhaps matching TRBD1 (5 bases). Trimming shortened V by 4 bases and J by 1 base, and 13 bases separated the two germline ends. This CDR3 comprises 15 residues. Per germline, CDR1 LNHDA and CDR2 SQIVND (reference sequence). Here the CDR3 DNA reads TGTGCCAGTAGTACATCTCTAACAGGGAACACTGAAGCTTTCTTT. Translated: CASSTSLTGNTEAFF.

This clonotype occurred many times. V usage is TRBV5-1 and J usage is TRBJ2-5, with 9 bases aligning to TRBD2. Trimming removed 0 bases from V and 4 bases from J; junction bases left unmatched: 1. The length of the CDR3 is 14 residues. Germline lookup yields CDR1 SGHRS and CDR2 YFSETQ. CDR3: CASSLETSGETQYF. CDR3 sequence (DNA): TGCGCCAGCAGCTTGGAGACTAGCGGAGAGACCCAGTACTTC.

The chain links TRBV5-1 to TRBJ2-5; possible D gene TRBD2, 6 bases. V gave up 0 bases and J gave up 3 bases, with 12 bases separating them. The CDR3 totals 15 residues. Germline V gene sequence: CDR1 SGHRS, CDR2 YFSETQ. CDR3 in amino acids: CASSLGAGIEETQYF. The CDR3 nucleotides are TGCGCCAGCAGCTTGGGGGCGGGGATTGAAGAGACCCAGTACTTC.

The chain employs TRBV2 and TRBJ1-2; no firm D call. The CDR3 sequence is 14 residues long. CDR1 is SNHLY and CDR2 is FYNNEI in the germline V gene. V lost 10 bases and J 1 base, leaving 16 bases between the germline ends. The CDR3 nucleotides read TGTGCCACCTCGAAGGCTATTTTTAACTATGGCTACACCTTC. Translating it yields CATSKAIFNYGYTF.

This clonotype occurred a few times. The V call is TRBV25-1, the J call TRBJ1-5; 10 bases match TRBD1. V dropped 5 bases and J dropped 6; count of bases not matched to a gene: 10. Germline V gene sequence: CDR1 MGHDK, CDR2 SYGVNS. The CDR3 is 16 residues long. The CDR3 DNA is TGTGCCAGCAGTTCATACGGGACAGGGGCGAGTCAGCCCCAGCATTTT. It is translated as CASSSYGTGASQPQHF. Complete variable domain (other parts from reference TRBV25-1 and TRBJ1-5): EADIYQTPRYLVIGTGKKITLECSQTMGHDKMYWYQQDPGMELHLIHYSYGVNSTEKGDLSSESTVSRIRTEHFPLTLESARPSHTSQYLCASSSYGTGASQPQHFGDGTRLSIL.

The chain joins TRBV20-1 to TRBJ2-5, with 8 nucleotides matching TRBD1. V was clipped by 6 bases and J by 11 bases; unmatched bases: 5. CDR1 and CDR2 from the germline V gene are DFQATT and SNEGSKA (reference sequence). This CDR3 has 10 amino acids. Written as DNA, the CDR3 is TGCAGTGCCAGGACAGGGAATCAGTACTTC. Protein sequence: CSARTGNQYF.

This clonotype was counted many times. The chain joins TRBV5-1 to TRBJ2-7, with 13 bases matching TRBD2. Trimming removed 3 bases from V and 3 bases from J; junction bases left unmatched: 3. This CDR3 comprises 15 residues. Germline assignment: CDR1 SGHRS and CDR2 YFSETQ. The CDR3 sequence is CASSSGLAGDYEQYF. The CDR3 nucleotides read TGCGCCAGCAGCTCTGGACTAGCGGGAGACTACGAGCAGTACTTC.

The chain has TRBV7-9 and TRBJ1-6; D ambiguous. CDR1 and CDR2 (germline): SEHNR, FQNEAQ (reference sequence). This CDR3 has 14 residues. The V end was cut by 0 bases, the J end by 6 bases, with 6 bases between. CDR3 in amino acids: CASSLAQFNSPLHF. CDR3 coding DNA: TGTGCCAGCAGCTTAGCACAATTTAATTCACCCCTCCACTTT.

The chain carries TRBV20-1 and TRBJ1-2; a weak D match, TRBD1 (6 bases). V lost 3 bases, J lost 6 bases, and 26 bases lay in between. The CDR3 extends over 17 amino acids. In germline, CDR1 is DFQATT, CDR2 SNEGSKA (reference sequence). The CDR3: CSASNRADTSGDDGYTF. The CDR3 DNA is TGCAGTGCTAGTAACAGGGCGGACACTTCCGGGGACGATGGCTACACCTTC.

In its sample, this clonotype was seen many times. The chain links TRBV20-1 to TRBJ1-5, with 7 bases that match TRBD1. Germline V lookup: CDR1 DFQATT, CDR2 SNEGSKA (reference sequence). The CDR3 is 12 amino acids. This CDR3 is CSPGQSNQPQHF. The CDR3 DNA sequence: TGCTCACCGGGACAGTCGAATCAGCCCCAGCATTTT.

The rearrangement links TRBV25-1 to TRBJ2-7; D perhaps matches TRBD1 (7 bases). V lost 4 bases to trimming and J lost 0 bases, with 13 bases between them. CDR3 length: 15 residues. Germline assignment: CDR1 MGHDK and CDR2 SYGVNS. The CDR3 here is CASSGRQGLSYEQYF. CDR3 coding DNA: TGTGCCAGCAGTGGTAGACAGGGACTCTCCTACGAGCAGTACTTC.

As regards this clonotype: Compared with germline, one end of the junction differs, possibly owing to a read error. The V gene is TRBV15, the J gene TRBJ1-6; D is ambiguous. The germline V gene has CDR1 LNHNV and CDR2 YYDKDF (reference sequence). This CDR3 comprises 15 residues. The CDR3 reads CAASSPDGEISPLHF. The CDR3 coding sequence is TGTGCCGCCAGCAGCCCCGACGGGGAGATTTCACCCCTCCACTTT. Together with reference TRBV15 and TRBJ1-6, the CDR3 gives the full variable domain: DAMVIQNPRYQVTQFGKPVTLSCSQTLNHNVMYWYQQKSSQAPKLLFHYYDKDFNNEADTPDNFQSRRPNTSFCFLDIRSPGLGDTAMYLCAASSPDGEISPLHFGNGTRLTVT.

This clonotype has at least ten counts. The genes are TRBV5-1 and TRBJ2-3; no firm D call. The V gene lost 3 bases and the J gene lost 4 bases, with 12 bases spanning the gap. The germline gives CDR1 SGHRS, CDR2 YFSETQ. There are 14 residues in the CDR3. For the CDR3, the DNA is TGCGCCAGCAGCTGGTCCCTAGGAGCAGATACGCAGTATTTT. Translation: CASSWSLGADTQYF.

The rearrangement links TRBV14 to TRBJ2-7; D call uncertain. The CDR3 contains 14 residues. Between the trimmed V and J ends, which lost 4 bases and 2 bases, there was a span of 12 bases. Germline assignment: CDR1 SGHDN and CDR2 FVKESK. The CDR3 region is CASSPPGRTYEQYF. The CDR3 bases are TGTGCCAGCAGCCCCCCAGGACGGACCTACGAGCAGTACTTC.

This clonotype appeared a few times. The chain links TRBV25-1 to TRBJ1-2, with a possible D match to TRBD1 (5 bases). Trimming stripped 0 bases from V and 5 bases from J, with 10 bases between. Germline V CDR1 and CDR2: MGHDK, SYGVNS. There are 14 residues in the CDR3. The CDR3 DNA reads TGTGCCAGCAGTGAATACGACAGAGAGTATGGCTACACCTTC. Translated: CASSEYDREYGYTF.

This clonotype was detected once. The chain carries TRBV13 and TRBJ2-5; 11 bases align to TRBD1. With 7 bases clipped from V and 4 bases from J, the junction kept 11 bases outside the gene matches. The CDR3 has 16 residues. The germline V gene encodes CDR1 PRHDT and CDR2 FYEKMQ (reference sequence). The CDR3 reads CASIGDRGEAVETQYF. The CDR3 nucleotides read TGTGCCAGCATTGGGGACAGGGGGGAGGCCGTAGAGACCCAGTACTTC.